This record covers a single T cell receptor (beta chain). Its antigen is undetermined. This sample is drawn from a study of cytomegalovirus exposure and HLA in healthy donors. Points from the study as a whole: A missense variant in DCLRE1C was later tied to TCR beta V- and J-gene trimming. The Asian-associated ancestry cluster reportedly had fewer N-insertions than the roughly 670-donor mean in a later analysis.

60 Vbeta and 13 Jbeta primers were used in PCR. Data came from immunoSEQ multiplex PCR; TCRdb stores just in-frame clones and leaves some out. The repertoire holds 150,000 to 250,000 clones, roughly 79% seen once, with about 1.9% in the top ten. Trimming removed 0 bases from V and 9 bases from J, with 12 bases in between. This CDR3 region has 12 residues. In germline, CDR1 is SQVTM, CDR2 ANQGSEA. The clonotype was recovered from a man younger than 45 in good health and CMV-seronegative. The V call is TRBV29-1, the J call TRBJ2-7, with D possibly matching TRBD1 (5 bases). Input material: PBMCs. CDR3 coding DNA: TGCAGCGTTGAAGATGTAGGGCAGGGGCAGTACTTC. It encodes CSVEDVGQGQYF.